This T cell receptor beta chain derives from a study of identifying expanded T cells in peripheral blood. Overall study findings and caveats: Over two and four weeks, about 15 and 19 clones changed, versus 1.2 between replicates. Clone count variance between roughly 2-week samples rose with total template count.

Trimming removed 5 bases from V and 2 bases from J, with 5 bases in between. Germline values: CDR1 SNHLY, CDR2 FYNNEI. The CDR3 has 12 residues. Clones were read by immunoSEQ multiplex PCR, and TCRdb kept only the in-frame ones, dropping some. Here the sample spans some 120,000 clones, approximately 80% being singletons. Collection occurred without any documented infections or immune events in donors. Points on this clone: Its cognate antigen is unknown.

This clonotype was obtained from a person aged 18 to 75 in good health. Sequenced material: blood. The V and J genes are TRBV2 and TRBJ2-3; D remains unclear. CDR3 sequence (DNA): TGTGCCAGCAGTTATGACACAGATACGCAGTATTTT. Translating gives CASSYDTDTQYF.